Presented here are 26 T cell receptor beta chains from one specimen sequenced in a study of CDR3 diversity in severe acne. In TCRdb, the PCR reads were re-called with MiXCR into one record per CDR3 protein. The sample has about 85,000 distinct CDR3 sequences; about 48% are singletons. The sequenced sample consisted of blood. The receptors originated from a male donor in good health, serving as a control.

This clonotype has a handful of counts. The chain is built from TRBV5-1 and TRBJ2-5; D gene uncertain. The CDR3 sequence is 16 residues long. V gave up 1 base and J gave up 1 base, with 14 bases separating them. The germline gives CDR1 SGHRS, CDR2 YFSETQ. The CDR3 DNA follows: TGCGCCAGCAGCTTGTTAGGCGGTACAGCCCAAGAGACCCAGTACTTC. This sequence encodes CASSLLGGTAQETQYF.

Many counts were recorded for this clonotype. The chain is built from TRBV18 and TRBJ2-5, with D unclear. The V gene lost 1 base and the J gene lost 2 bases, with 2 bases spanning the gap. Germline CDR1 and CDR2: KGHSH and LQKENI. The CDR3 sequence is 12 residues long. CDR3 sequence: CASSPRQETQYF. In DNA, the CDR3 is TGTGCCAGCTCACCACGGCAAGAGACCCAGTACTTC.

The chain carries TRBV5-1 and TRBJ1-2; D perhaps matches TRBD1 (6 bases). The CDR3 runs to 13 residues. V lost 5 bases, J lost 9 bases, and 17 bases lay in between. The germline CDR1 and CDR2 sequences are SGHRS and YFSETQ. Here the CDR3 DNA reads TGCGCCAGCAGGCCGTCGACAGGTGGCAGCTACACCTTC. Amino acids: CASRPSTGGSYTF.

Concerning this clonotype: No conserved phenylalanine or tryptophan ends this CDR3, so it is likely a read error. CDR3 sequence (DNA): TGTGCCACCAGTGATCGGGTCGATCAGCCCCAGCATTCT. Translated, it gives CATSDRVDQPQHS. The rearrangement links TRBV24-1 to TRBJ1-5; no firm D call. V was trimmed by 3 bases and J by 5 bases, leaving 7 bases between them. This CDR3 is built from 13 residues. Germline values: CDR1 KGHDR, CDR2 SFDVKD.

This clonotype was recorded at least ten times. The chain combines TRBV25-1 with TRBJ2-5; D is possibly TRBD1 or TRBD2 (8 bases each). Germline V gives CDR1 MGHDK, CDR2 SYGVNS. V was pared by 0 bases and J by 5 bases, with 16 bases between. The CDR3 runs 16 residues. The CDR3 here is CASSEYTGGTRETQYF. CDR3 in DNA: TGTGCCAGCAGTGAATACACAGGGGGGACTAGGGAGACCCAGTACTTC.

This clonotype has ten or more counts. This chain joins TRBV19 and TRBJ2-5; D may be TRBD2 (6 bases). The germline V and J ends were trimmed by 3 bases and 5 bases, with 16 bases remaining between them. The CDR3 sequence is 15 residues long. Germline assignment: CDR1 LNHDA and CDR2 SQIVND (reference sequence). The CDR3 nucleotides are TGTGCCAGTAGTATCTCCGGGAGACTTGCGGAGACCCAGTACTTC. It encodes CASSISGRLAETQYF.

This clonotype was detected only a few times. The rearrangement uses TRBV10-3 and TRBJ2-7; 13 nucleotides align to TRBD2. V trimming: 4 bases; J trimming: 4 bases; junction bases outside the gene matches: 1. Germline CDR1 ENHRY, CDR2 SYGVKD. This CDR3 has 14 amino acids. CDR3 in DNA: TGTGCCATCAGTGGGGGACTAGCGGGGTACGAGCAGTACTTC. Its translation is CAISGGLAGYEQYF.

This clonotype was recorded many times. A much larger clone differs by one base, so this may be a read error. The genes are TRBV6-1 and TRBJ1-1, with a weak D call TRBD1 (5 bases). Germline V gene data show CDR1 as MNHNS and CDR2 as SASEGT. The CDR3 totals 12 residues. CDR3 in amino acids: CASGEALQEIFF. The CDR3 region has the DNA TGTGCCAGCGGTGAAGCGTTACAGGAGATTTTCTTT.

V and J are TRBV19 and TRBJ1-6; 8 nucleotides align to TRBD1. CDR3 size: 16 residues. The germline V gene encodes CDR1 LNHDA and CDR2 SQIVND (reference sequence). The V and J ends lost 3 bases and 8 bases, in that order; junction bases with no gene match: 9. The CDR3 DNA is TGTGCCAGTAGTATCTACTGGACAGGGACGGATTCACCCCTCCACTTT. This codes for CASSIYWTGTDSPLHF.

The gene calls are TRBV15 and TRBJ2-7; D call uncertain. Germline V gene sequence: CDR1 LNHNV, CDR2 YYDKDF (reference sequence). CDR3 length equals 12 residues. V was clipped by 0 bases and J by 6 bases, with 6 bases between them. The CDR3 DNA reads TGTGCCACCAGCAGAGATATAGGCGAGCAGTACTTC. Its translation is CATSRDIGEQYF.

The J gene is TRBJ1-5, the V gene TRBV7-9; D not certain. CDR1 is SEHNR, CDR2 FQNEAQ, per germline (reference sequence). Trimming took 1 base from V and 7 from J, leaving 8 bases between them. This CDR3 has 13 amino acids. The CDR3 region has the DNA TGTGCCAGCAGCTTAGACGGGATCCAGCCCCAGCATTTT. Translated, it gives CASSLDGIQPQHF. Together with reference TRBV7-9 and TRBJ1-5, the CDR3 gives the full variable domain: DTGVSQNPRHKITKRGQNVTFRCDPISEHNRLYWYRQTLGQGPEFLTYFQNEAQLEKSRLLSDRFSAERPKGSFSTLEIQRTEQGDSAMYLCASSLDGIQPQHFGDGTRLSIL.

The chain combines TRBV5-1 with TRBJ2-1; 7 bases align to TRBD1. Germline CDR1 is SGHRS and CDR2 is YFSETQ. The CDR3 loop spans 16 amino acids. V lost 0 bases to trimming and J lost 3 bases; unmatched junction nucleotides: 6. CDR3 protein: CASSLGGTVYYNEQFF. CDR3 coding DNA: TGCGCCAGCAGCTTGGGTGGGACAGTGTACTACAATGAGCAGTTCTTC. Full variable domain (outside the CDR3, taken from reference TRBV5-1 and TRBJ2-1): KAGVTQTPRYLIKTRGQQVTLSCSPISGHRSVSWYQQTPGQGLQFLFEYFSETQRNKGNFPGRFSGRQFSNSRSEMNVSTLELGDSALYLCASSLGGTVYYNEQFFGPGTRLTVL.

V is TRBV7-3 and J is TRBJ2-2; D unresolved. This CDR3 region has 14 residues. Trimming left V 0 bases short and J 1 base short, with 3 bases between. Per the germline V gene, CDR1 is SGHTA and CDR2 is FQGTGA. CDR3 in amino acids: CASSLTQNTGELFF. CDR3 sequence (DNA): TGTGCCAGCAGCTTAACTCAGAACACCGGGGAGCTGTTTTTT. The variable domain in full, completed from reference TRBV7-3 and TRBJ2-2, reads GAGVSQTPSNKVTEKGKYVELRCDPISGHTALYWYRQSLGQGPEFLIYFQGTGAADDSGLPNDRFFAVRPEGSVSTLKIQRTERGDSAVYLCASSLTQNTGELFFGEGSRLTVL.

This clonotype occurred a few times. The chain couples TRBV7-9 to TRBJ2-4; 9 bases line up with TRBD2. Per germline, CDR1 SEHNR and CDR2 FQNEAQ (reference sequence). V dropped 5 bases and J dropped 1; count of bases not matched to a gene: 15. There are 19 residues in the CDR3. CDR3 amino acids: CASSPPGGGALLAKNIQYF. The CDR3 nucleotides read TGTGCCAGCAGCCCGCCCGGCGGGGGGGCTCTTCTGGCCAAAAACATTCAGTACTTC.

A note on this clonotype: One end of the junction is discordant with germline, which a read error may explain. This chain joins TRBV10-1 and TRBJ2-7, with TRBD2 matching 10 bases. The CDR3 covers 14 residues. Germline V CDR1 and CDR2: WNHNN, SYGVQD (reference sequence). In nucleotides, the CDR3 is TGCGCCAGCAGTGAGTCGGCAACTAGCGGGGAGCTGTACTTC. Protein: CASSESATSGELYF.

On this clonotype: A read error may produce the germline difference seen at one junction end. The chain has TRBV11-2 and TRBJ1-2; 11 positions match TRBD1. Per germline, CDR1 SGHAT and CDR2 FQNNGV. The CDR3 loop spans 17 amino acids. The CDR3 bases are TGTGCCAGCAGCTTAGGGACAGGGGGCGAGGTGAGCTATGGCTACGCCTTC. Translation gives CASSLGTGGEVSYGYAF.

There are a few counts of this clonotype. The chain employs TRBV7-2 and TRBJ2-3; no clear D gene. The CDR3 covers 13 residues. The germline CDR1 and CDR2 sequences are SGHTA and FQGNSA. V dropped 5 bases and J dropped 4 bases, with 10 bases sitting between them. The DNA for the CDR3 is TGTGCCAGCAGCGGGTGGGCCGCAGATACGCAGTATTTT. Amino acids: CASSGWAADTQYF.

This chain links TRBV7-9 with TRBJ2-7; D not certain. The CDR3 spans 14 residues. Germline V lookup: CDR1 SEHNR, CDR2 FQNEAQ (reference sequence). Between the trimmed V and J ends, which lost 5 bases and 6 bases, there was a span of 17 bases. The CDR3 sequence: CASSQGAVPVEQYF. The CDR3 bases are TGTGCCAGCAGCCAAGGAGCAGTTCCAGTCGAGCAGTACTTC.

The chain links TRBV6-1 to TRBJ1-6; TRBD1 agrees at 8 bases. Germline CDR1 and CDR2: MNHNS and SASEGT. V trimming: 1 base; J trimming: 10 bases; junction bases outside the gene matches: 3. The CDR3 contains 14 residues. As DNA, the CDR3 is TGTGCCAGCAGTGAAGTCAGGGGGCAATCACCCCTCCACTTT. Its translation: CASSEVRGQSPLHF.

The table lists this clonotype with many counts. This sequence joins TRBV24-1 and TRBJ2-7; D is possibly TRBD2 (6 bases). Trimming removed 6 bases at V and 7 bases at J, with 9 bases between. This CDR3 contains 11 residues. CDR1 is KGHDR, CDR2 SFDVKD, per germline. In DNA form, the CDR3 reads TGTGCCACCAGTCTGGGGAGGGAGCAGTACTTC. It encodes CATSLGREQYF.

This clonotype came up many times. The chain employs TRBV29-1 and TRBJ1-2, with D hard to call. This CDR3 spans 12 amino acids. Trimming took off 6 bases at V and 7 bases at J, with 15 bases between the two ends. Germline CDR1 SQVTM, CDR2 ANQGSEA. CDR3 DNA: TGCAGCGTGCCGCCTTCAAGGAGTGGCTACACCTTC. This translates into CSVPPSRSGYTF.

This clonotype was seen at least ten times. The chain has TRBV6-6 and TRBJ2-6; no reliable D call. Per germline, CDR1 MNHNY and CDR2 SVGAGI (reference sequence). Trimming removed 0 bases at V and 0 bases at J, with 6 bases between. This CDR3 is 16 amino acids long. The CDR3 nucleotides read TGTGCCAGCAGTTACTCTGGTGACTCTGGGGCCAACGTCCTGACTTTC. Protein: CASSYSGDSGANVLTF.

This clonotype was detected a few times. This chain uses TRBV9 with TRBJ2-7, with D possibly being TRBD2 (6 bases). V lost 4 bases and J 7 bases, leaving 15 bases between the germline ends. CDR1 and CDR2 (germline): SGDLS, YYNGEE. The CDR3 consists of 13 residues. The CDR3 DNA sequence: TGTGCCAGCAGCCGGGACTCCACGAGAGAGCAGTACTTC. Its translation: CASSRDSTREQYF.

This clonotype was seen ten or more times. J is TRBJ2-1 and V is TRBV5-4, with 7 bases that match TRBD2. V dropped 4 bases and J dropped 6; count of bases not matched to a gene: 28. The CDR3 length is 21 residues. Looked up from germline, CDR1 is SGHNT and CDR2 is YYREEE (reference sequence). CDR3 sequence reads: CASSPRPVDGLLAATPNEQFF. CDR3 in DNA: TGTGCCAGCAGCCCCCGACCCGTGGACGGGCTGCTAGCGGCAACCCCCAATGAGCAGTTCTTC.

The V gene is TRBV6-6, the J gene TRBJ2-7; 7 bases agree with TRBD2. This CDR3 region has 11 residues. CDR1 is MNHNY, CDR2 SVGAGI, per germline (reference sequence). After removal of 11 bases from V and 1 base from J, the junction contained 2 bases not matched to a gene. The CDR3 spells CALGGSYEQYF. The CDR3 nucleotides are TGTGCCCTGGGGGGGTCCTACGAGCAGTACTTC.

This clonotype was counted at least ten times. J is TRBJ2-5 and V is TRBV11-2, with D uncertain. Deletions cut 5 bases from V and 2 bases from J, with 12 bases between. The germline V gene has CDR1 SGHAT and CDR2 FQNNGV. CDR3 size: 14 residues. This chain's CDR3 is CASSPPVQQETQYF. CDR3 DNA sequence: TGTGCCAGCAGCCCCCCGGTACAGCAAGAGACCCAGTACTTC.